The clone carrying this T cell receptor (beta chain) is a singleton in its sample. CDR3 length equals 13 residues. Germline V gene lookup returns CDR1 MNHEY and CDR2 SMNVEV (reference sequence). V was clipped by 7 bases and J by 0 bases; unmatched bases: 1. The data are from a study of blood T cell repertoires in COVID-19. Authors' data handling: Reference gene primers were amplified, and this amplification served to estimate nucleated cell counts. The assay was immunoSEQ multiplex PCR, and TCRdb's table has in-frame clones only and misses some. For V, J and clone size, that table is used; D and trimming come from the DNA. This table has approximately 300,000 clones, more than 70% appearing once.

Material: peripheral blood. The origin of this receptor is a woman in her forties or fifties with acute or convalescent COVID-19. The rearrangement uses TRBV27 and TRBJ1-1; 8 nucleotides match TRBD1. CDR3 in amino acids: CASKTGVNTEAFF. The CDR3 DNA sequence: TGTGCCAGCAAGACAGGGGTGAACACTGAAGCTTTCTTT.